Sequencing of this TCR beta chain was carried out in a study of Graves' ophthalmopathy and Graves' hyperthyroidism. Study observations and caveats: The model flagged ophthalmopathy progression at approximately 66% sensitivity and about 72% specificity. Discriminating ophthalmopathy from stable hyperthyroidism, a 13-signature model attained a sensitivity of 85% to 90% and a specificity of almost 83%. In blood, most expanded thyroid clonotypes above 0.001 frequency were also detected.

Comment on this clonotype: Its specificity is unknown. With a much larger clone just one base away, this may be a read error.

Other autoimmune diseases, uncontrolled infections, pregnancy or lactation led to the exclusion of patients. The sequenced template was RNA, covering the TCR beta CDR3 region. Investigators did first-round RT-PCR with HTBI primers, then second-round multiplex PCR. TCRdb passed the multiplex PCR reads through MiXCR, listing each CDR3 protein once. The sample includes 740,000 or so distinct CDR3 sequences, 40% seen only once; the top ten take approximately 46%. The TCR originated in an adult man with Graves' ophthalmopathy. Source material: peripheral blood.

This CDR3 reads CATSRDGTGGDGQYF. CDR3 DNA sequence: TGTGCCACCAGCAGAGATGGGACAGGGGGAGACGGGCAGTACTTC. V is TRBV15 and J is TRBJ2-7, with 11 bases that match TRBD1. J lost 9 bases, V lost 0 bases, and 7 bases had no gene match. Germline V gene data show CDR1 as LNHNV and CDR2 as YYDKDF (reference sequence). The CDR3 is 15 residues long.